Here is one T cell receptor beta chain with its context. Antigen specificity is unknown. Germline V gene lookup returns CDR1 KGHDR and CDR2 SFDVKD. V gave up 2 bases and J gave up 8 bases, with 14 bases separating them. The CDR3 is 14 residues long. The record originates from a study of blood T cells in healthy people across ages. Primers used in a second PCR of roughly 6 to 11 cycles were a sample-barcoded 5' primer and a J-beta primer mix. Paired-end reads containing CDR3 totaled no fewer than 3 million for each sample. TCRdb reanalysed the 5' RACE reads using MiXCR and keeps one entry per CDR3 protein. The table has approximately 820,000 distinct CDR3 sequences, approximately 48% seen once. Study observations and caveats: Estimates of diversity drawn from one million T cells were considered underestimates. PBMCs left unsorted prevented a conclusive naive versus antigen-experienced comparison.

This TCR was recovered from a man aged 55 to 69 in good health. Source material: blood. The gene calls are TRBV24-1 and TRBJ1-2, with D unresolved. The CDR3 DNA follows: TGTGCCACCAGTGATTCGCTCGTAACTCGGGGCTACACCTTC. Translated, it gives CATSDSLVTRGYTF.